Reported below is one T cell receptor (beta chain). Its antigen remains unidentified. The data derive from a study of Ad26.COV2.S vaccination and SARS-CoV-2 variants. Overall study: Enrollment placed the donor in the COV1001 Ad26.COV2.S trial arm. By the intramuscular route, Ad26.COV2.S was given once, or twice 56 days apart. Findings and caveats of the study: Among vaccine recipients, spike-specific TCR breadth exceeded that of placebo recipients.

Germline CDR1 reads MNHEY; CDR2 reads SVGAGI. The CDR3 totals 16 residues. The V and J ends lost 1 base and 1 base respectively, with 10 bases between them. Only in-frame clones appear in the TCRdb table, and some are missing; sequencing was by immunoSEQ multiplex PCR. The repertoire holds 300,000 to 400,000 clones, with around nine tenths as singletons. As to treatment: around 19 received Ad26.COV2.S at low or high dose, single or two shots; 5 received placebo; per-sample allocation not given. The investigators took samples on day 63 after the first vaccine or placebo injection. The sample came from a Boston adult aged 18-55 years.

The chain carries TRBV6-5 and TRBJ2-2; D tentatively fits TRBD1 or TRBD2 (5 bases each). The clonotype was recovered from a person between 18 and 60 years old who received the Ad26.COV2.S COVID-19 vaccine or a placebo. The material was peripheral blood, obtained in a trial of Ad26.COV2.S vaccine versus placebo. DNA for the CDR3: TGTGCCAGCAGTTACTTCCCGGGGCGGAACACCGGGGAGCTGTTTTTT. It yields the protein CASSYFPGRNTGELFF.